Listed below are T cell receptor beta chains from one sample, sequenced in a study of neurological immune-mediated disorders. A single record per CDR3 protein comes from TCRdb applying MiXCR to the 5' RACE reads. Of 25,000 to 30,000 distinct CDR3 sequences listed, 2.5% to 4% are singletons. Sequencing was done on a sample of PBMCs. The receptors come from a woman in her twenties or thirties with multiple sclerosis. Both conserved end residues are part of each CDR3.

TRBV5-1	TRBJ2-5	CASSLVTGEETQYF
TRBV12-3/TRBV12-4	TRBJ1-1	CASSLQAHHEAFF
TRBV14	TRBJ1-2	CASSSDGTANYGYTF
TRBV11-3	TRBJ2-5	CASSPSPLSVETQYF
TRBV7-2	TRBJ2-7	CASSFFGSYEQYF
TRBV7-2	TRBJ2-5	CASSSRLGGQETQYF
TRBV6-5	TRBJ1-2	CASSYSTGEDYGYTF
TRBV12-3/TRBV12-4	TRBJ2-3	CASTHGLAGTFTQYF
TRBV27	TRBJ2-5	CASSQGVGMETQYF
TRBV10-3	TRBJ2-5	CAISRLAGETQYF